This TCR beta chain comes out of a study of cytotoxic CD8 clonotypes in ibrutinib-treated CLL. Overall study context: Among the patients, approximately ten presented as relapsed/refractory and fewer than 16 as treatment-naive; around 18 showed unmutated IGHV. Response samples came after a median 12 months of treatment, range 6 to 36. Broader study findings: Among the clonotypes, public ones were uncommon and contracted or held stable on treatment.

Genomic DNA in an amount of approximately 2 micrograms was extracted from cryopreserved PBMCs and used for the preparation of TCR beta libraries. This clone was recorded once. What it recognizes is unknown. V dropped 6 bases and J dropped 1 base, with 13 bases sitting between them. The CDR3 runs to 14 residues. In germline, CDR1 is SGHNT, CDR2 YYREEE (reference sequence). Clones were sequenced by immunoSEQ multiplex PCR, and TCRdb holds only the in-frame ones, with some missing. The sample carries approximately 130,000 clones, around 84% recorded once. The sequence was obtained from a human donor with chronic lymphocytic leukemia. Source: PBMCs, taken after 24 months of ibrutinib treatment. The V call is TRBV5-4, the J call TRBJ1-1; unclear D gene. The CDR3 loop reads CASTSLTANTEAFF. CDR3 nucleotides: TGTGCCAGCACCTCTCTTACGGCGAACACTGAAGCTTTCTTT.